The rows below give T cell receptor beta chains drawn from one sample of a study of blood T cell repertoires in COVID-19. Clones were sequenced by immunoSEQ multiplex PCR, and TCRdb holds only the in-frame ones, with some missing. Of around 46,000 clones listed, roughly 86% are singletons. Source material: PBMCs or T cells enriched from blood (not recorded which). Receptors originate from a woman aged 45-65 years who had recovered from COVID-19. Each CDR3 is given with its conserved first and last residue. The order of the fields is J gene, D gene, clone size, V gene, CDR3 DNA, CDR3 protein. D genes are given only for firm matches. Size values are once, few and many counts, or a class for expanded clones, and some rows have none.

TRBJ1-4,-,-,TRBV6-6,TGTGCCAGCAGTTACCTCCCTGACGGGGAAAAACTGTTTTTT,CASSYLPDGEKLFF
TRBJ2-5,TRBD2,-,TRBV7-7,TGTGCCAGCAGCTCCGGGACTAGCGGGTTCCAAGAGACCCAGTACTTC,CASSSGTSGFQETQYF
TRBJ2-3,-,-,TRBV11-2,TGTGCCAGCAGCTTCATTCAGGCAGATACGCAGTATTTT,CASSFIQADTQYF
TRBJ2-1,-,few,TRBV6-2/TRBV6-3,TGTGCCAGCAGTTACTCCCGCGGGGTGGGATCCCCCTACAATGAGCAGTTCTTC,CASSYSRGVGSPYNEQFF
TRBJ2-7,TRBD1,few,TRBV5-6,TGTGCCAGCAGCTTGCTGGGACAGGCCGCCGAGGGCGAGCAGTACTTC,CASSLLGQAAEGEQYF
TRBJ1-3,TRBD1,few,TRBV9,TGTGCCAGCAGCGTAGCGGGACAGTCTGGAAACACCATATATTTT,CASSVAGQSGNTIYF
TRBJ2-5,-,-,TRBV20-1,TGCAGTGCTAGTGCCTTTACAAAACAAGAGACCCAGTACTTC,CSASAFTKQETQYF
TRBJ2-5,TRBD1,-,TRBV24-1,TGTGCCACCAGTGTTGGGACAGGAGGAGAGACCCAGTACTTC,CATSVGTGGETQYF
TRBJ2-3,-,-,TRBV6-2/TRBV6-3,TGTGCCAGCAGTTACAAGCGTCAGCCGGCAGATACGCAGTATTTT,CASSYKRQPADTQYF
TRBJ1-2,-,-,TRBV6-2/TRBV6-3,TGTGCCAGCAGTCACTGGACAGCCCCTAACTATGGCTACACCTTC,CASSHWTAPNYGYTF
TRBJ1-4,-,-,TRBV6-6,TGTGCCAGCACCCCCGGCGGGTGGAAACTGTTTTTT,CASTPGGWKLFF
TRBJ2-1,TRBD2,-,TRBV7-2,TGTGCCAGCAGTCCCGGGACTAGCGGTTGGAGCTCCTACAATGAGCAGTTCTTC,CASSPGTSGWSSYNEQFF
TRBJ2-3,TRBD1,-,TRBV2,TGTGCCAGCAGCGTCCAGGGCCGGACAGGGGTTAGCACAGATACGCAGTATTTT,CASSVQGRTGVSTDTQYF
TRBJ2-1,-,-,TRBV7-2,TGTGCCAGCAGCTTAGCGTTCTTACAGCTTAATGAGCAGTTCTTC,CASSLAFLQLNEQFF
TRBJ1-1,TRBD1,-,TRBV7-9,TGTGCCAGCAGCCCCCAGGGACAGATGAACACTGAAGCTTTCTTT,CASSPQGQMNTEAFF
TRBJ2-5,-,-,TRBV7-3,TGTGCCAGCAGCTCACACCTCCAAGAGACCCAGTACTTC,CASSSHLQETQYF
TRBJ1-4,-,-,TRBV7-2,TGTGCCAGCAGCTTAGCCTCGACAGGCGCTGAAAAACTGTTTTTT,CASSLASTGAEKLFF
TRBJ1-2,-,few,TRBV3-1/TRBV3-2,TGTGCCAGCAGCCCTACTGCCGTACTAGTCACTCATGGCTACACCTTC,CASSPTAVLVTHGYTF
TRBJ2-2,TRBD2,-,TRBV10-1,TGCGCCAGCAGTGAGGCCGGGACTAGCGGGAGAAATACCGGGGAGCTGTTTTTT,CASSEAGTSGRNTGELFF
TRBJ2-2,TRBD1,-,TRBV7-3,TGTGCCAGCAGCACGGGACAGGGTCCCGGGGAGCTGTTTTTT,CASSTGQGPGELFF
TRBJ1-6,-,-,TRBV2,TGTGCCAGCAGTATGAGGATTTATAATTCACCCCTCCACTTT,CASSMRIYNSPLHF
TRBJ1-1,-,-,TRBV4-3,TGCGCCAGCAGCCAAGAGGGCAGGGCCCCTGAAGCTTTCTTT,CASSQEGRAPEAFF
TRBJ1-1,TRBD1,-,TRBV6-5,TGTGCCAGCAGGAGGACAGGGAGTGGGAACACTGAAGCTTTCTTT,CASRRTGSGNTEAFF
TRBJ2-5,TRBD1,-,TRBV13,TGTGCCAGCAGCTTCGGGACAGGGTGGCAAAAGACCCAGTACTTC,CASSFGTGWQKTQYF
TRBJ2-2,TRBD2,-,TRBV12-5,TGTGCTAGTGGTTTGCCAATCGAGGGCCCTAGCGGGAGGGCCAGGAACACCGGGGAGCTGTTTTTT,CASGLPIEGPSGRARNTGELFF
TRBJ1-1,TRBD1,-,TRBV6-4,TGTGCCAGCAGTGAATTTTACATGGATCCCCGGGACAGCCCTGAAGCTTTCTTT,CASSEFYMDPRDSPEAFF